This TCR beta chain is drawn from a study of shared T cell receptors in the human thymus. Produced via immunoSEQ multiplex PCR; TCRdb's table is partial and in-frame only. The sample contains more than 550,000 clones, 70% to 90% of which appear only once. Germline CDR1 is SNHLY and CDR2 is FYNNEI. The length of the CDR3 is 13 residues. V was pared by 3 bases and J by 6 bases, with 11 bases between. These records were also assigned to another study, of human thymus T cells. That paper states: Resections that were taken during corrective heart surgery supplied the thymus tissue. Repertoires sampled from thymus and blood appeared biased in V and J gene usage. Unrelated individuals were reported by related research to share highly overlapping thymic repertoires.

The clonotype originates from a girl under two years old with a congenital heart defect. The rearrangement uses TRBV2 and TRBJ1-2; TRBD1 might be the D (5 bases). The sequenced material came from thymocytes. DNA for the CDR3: TGTGCCAGCAGTGATTGGCAGGGTGATGGCTACACCTTC. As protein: CASSDWQGDGYTF.